This record looks at one TCR beta chain sequence and its context. The antigen it binds to is not known. No base-level quality is on record; no much larger clone is a single base apart. V is clipped by 10 bases and J by 2 bases, and the sequence between their germline boundaries is 22 bases long. Its CDR3 holds 16 amino acids, cysteine through phenylalanine. The sequence is cut down to CDR3 DNA, 48 bases in frame from base 1. The germline V gene yields MDHEN for CDR1 and SYDVKM for CDR2. The label giving this sample's treatment or condition can be read as: in vitro stimulation with specific CMV peptide epitopes to enrich CMV-specific T cells. The listed sequencing device is Illumina HiSeq 1500. TCRdb reprocessed the public reads (quality trimming at Q25 with fastp, clone calling with MiXCR) and kept in-frame beta chains. A single entry per CDR3 protein holds the most common genes and DNA from its merged rows. The sample table holds roughly 500,000 distinct CDR3 sequences, of which approximately 40% were seen once. The ten biggest clones cover about two fifths of the sample.

The sample comes from a study of T cell repertoires in cytomegalovirus infection (dated by TCRdb to about 2019). Notes on the research overall: Peptide stimulations targeted recently identified HLA-C-restricted CMV epitopes, whose presentation resists viral immunomodulation, together with well-studied HLA-B-restricted epitopes. Donor HLA type was relevant to the analysis, because carriage of CMV infection together with the matching HLA type was indicated by public TCR beta signatures. On the study overall, not on this receptor specifically: In both this cohort and an independent cohort of some 370 donors, the cumulative frequency of public TCR beta family members distinguished carriers of CMV infection plus the relevant HLA type. The ex vivo response was dominated by HLA-C-restricted CMV-specific TCR beta clonotypes, and the single most frequent clonotype in two of eight donors was supplied by these HLA-C-restricted clonotypes.

This specimen was cultured PBMCs, taken from culture after CMV antigen stimulation. The receptor's source is a human donor in good health (CMV status not recorded). Some clones in this sample may be carry-over from other donors' samples. The chain joins TRBV28 to TRBJ2-3, with the D gene not confidently named. The sequenced DNA is TGTGCCACCGCTCCGCGCGGCCCTTCACCCACAGATACGCAGTATTTT. Its product reads: CATAPRGPSPTDTQYF.